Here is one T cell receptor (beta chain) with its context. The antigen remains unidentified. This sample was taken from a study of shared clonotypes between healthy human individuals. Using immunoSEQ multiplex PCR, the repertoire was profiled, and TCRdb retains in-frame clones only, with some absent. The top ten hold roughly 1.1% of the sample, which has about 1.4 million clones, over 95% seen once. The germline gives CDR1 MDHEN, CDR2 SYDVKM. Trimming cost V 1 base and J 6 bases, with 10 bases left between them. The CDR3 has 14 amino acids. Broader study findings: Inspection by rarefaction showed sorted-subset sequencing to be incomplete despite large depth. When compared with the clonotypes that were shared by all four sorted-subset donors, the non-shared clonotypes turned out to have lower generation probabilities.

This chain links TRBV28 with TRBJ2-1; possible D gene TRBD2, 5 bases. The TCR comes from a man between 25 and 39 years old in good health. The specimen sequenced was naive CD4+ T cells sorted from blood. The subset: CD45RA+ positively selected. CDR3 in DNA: TGTGCCAGCAGTTTATTCTCCACTAGCAATGAGCAGTTCTTC. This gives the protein CASSLFSTSNEQFF.